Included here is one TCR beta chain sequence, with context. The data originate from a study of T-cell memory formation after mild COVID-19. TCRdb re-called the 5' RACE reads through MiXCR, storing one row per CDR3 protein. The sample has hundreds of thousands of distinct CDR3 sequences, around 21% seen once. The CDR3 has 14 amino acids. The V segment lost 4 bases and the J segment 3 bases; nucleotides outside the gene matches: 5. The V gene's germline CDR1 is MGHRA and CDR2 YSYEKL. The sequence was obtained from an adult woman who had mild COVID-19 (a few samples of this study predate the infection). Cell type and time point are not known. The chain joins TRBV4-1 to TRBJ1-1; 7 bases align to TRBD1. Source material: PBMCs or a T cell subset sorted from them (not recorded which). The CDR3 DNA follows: TGCGCCAGCAGCCTTCCGGGACAGCACACTGAAGCTTTCTTT. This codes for CASSLPGQHTEAFF.